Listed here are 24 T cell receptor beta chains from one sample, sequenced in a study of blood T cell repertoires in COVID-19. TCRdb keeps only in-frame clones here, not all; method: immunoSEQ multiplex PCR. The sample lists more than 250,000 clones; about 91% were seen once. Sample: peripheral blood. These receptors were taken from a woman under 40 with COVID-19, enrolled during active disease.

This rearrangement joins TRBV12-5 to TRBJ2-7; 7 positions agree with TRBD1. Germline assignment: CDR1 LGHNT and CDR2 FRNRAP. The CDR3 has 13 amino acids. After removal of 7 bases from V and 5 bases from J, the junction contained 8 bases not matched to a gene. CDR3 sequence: CASERTGCHEQYV. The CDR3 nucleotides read TGTGCTAGTGAAAGGACAGGTTGCCACGAGCAGTACGTC.

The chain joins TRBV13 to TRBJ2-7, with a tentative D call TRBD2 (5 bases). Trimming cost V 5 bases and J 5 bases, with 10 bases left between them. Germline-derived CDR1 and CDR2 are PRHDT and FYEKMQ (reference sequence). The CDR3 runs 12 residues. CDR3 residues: CASSTGGNEQYV. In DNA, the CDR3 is TGTGCCAGCAGCACCGGAGGTAACGAGCAGTACGTC.

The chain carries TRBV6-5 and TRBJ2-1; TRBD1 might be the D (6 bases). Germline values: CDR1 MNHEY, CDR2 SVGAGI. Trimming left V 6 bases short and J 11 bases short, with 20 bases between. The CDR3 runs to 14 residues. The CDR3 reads CASSSYGQRVQQFF. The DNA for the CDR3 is TGTGCCAGCAGCTCCTATGGACAGCGTGTTCAGCAGTTCTTC.

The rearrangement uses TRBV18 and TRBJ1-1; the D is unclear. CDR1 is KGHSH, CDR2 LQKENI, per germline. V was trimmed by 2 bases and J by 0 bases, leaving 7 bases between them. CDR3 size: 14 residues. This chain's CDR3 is CASSPGTVNTEAFF. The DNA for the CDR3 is TGTGCCAGCTCACCAGGTACGGTGAACACTGAAGCTTTCTTT.

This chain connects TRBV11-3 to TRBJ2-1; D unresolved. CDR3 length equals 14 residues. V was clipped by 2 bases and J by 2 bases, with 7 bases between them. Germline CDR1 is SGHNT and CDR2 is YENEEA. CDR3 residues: CASSLKQTYNEQFF. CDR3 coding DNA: TGTGCCAGCAGCTTAAAACAGACCTACAATGAGCAGTTCTTC.

CDR3 sequence (DNA): TGTGCCAGCAGCCAAGGCTGGGCGTCCTACAATGAGCAGTTCTTC. Its translation: CASSQGWASYNEQFF. The gene calls are TRBV3-1 (or the pseudogene TRBV3-2) and TRBJ2-1, with D uncertain. The CDR3 spans 15 residues. Between the trimmed V and J ends, which lost 1 base and 1 base, there was a span of 8 bases. The germline gives CDR1 LGHDT, CDR2 YNNKEL (reference sequence).

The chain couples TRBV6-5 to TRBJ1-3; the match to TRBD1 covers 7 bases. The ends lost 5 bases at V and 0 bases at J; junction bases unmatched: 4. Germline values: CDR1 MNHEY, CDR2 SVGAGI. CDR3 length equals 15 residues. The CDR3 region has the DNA TGTGCCAGCAGTCTGGGACAGACCTCTGGAAACACCATATATTTT. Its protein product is CASSLGQTSGNTIYF.

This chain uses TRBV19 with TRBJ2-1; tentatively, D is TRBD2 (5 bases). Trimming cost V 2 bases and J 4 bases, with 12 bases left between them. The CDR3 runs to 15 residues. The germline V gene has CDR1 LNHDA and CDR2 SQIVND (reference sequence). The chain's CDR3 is CASSISVSGYNEQFF. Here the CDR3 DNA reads TGTGCCAGTAGTATAAGCGTCTCGGGATACAATGAGCAGTTCTTC.

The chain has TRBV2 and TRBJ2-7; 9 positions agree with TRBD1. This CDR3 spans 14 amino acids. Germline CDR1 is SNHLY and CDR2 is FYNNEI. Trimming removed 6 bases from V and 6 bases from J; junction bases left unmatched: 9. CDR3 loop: CASSPGQGYGEQYF. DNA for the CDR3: TGTGCCAGCAGCCCGGGACAGGGCTACGGCGAGCAGTACTTC.

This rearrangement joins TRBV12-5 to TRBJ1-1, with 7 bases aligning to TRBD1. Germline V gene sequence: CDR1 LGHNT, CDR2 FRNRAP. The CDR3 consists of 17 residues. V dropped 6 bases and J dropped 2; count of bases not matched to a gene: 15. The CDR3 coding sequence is TGTGCTAGTGGGGGCTACGGAGGGGGCAACAAAAACACTGAAGCTTTCTTT. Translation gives CASGGYGGGNKNTEAFF.

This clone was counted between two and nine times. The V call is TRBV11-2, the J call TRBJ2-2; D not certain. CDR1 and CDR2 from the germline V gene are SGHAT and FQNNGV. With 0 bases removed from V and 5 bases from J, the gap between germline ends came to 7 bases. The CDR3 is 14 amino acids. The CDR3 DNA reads TGTGCCAGCAGCTTAGATCATACTACCGGGGAGCTGTTTTTT. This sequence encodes CASSLDHTTGELFF.

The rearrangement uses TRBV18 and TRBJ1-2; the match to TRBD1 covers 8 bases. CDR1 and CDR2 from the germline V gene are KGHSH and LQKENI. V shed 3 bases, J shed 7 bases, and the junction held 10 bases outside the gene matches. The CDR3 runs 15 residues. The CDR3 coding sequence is TGTGCCAGCTCACCGAGGCTCCAGGGGGCAGGTGGCTACACCTTC. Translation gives CASSPRLQGAGGYTF.

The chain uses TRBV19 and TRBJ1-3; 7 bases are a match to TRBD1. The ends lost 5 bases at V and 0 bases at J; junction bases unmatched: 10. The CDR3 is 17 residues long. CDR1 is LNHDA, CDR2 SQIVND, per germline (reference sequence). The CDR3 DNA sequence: TGTGCCAGTAGTGAACAGGGGACCCGCTACTCTGGAAACACCATATATTTT. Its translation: CASSEQGTRYSGNTIYF.

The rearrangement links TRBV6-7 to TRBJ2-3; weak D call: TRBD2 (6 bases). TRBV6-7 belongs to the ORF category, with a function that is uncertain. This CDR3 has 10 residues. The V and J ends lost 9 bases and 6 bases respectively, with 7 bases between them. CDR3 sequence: CARGGDTQYF. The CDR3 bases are TGTGCCAGAGGAGGGGATACGCAGTATTTT.

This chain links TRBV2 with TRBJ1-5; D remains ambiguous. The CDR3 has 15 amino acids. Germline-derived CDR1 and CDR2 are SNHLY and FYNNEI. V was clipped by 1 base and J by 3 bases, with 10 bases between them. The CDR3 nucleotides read TGTGCCAGCAGTGAAGACGCAGTCCTCAATCAGCCCCAGCATTTT. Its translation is CASSEDAVLNQPQHF.

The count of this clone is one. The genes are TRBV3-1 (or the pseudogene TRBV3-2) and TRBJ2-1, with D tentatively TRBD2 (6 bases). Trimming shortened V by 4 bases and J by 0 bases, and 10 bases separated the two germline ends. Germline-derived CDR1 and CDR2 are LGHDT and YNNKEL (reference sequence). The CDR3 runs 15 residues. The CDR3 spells CASSLVGGSYNEQFF. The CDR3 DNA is TGTGCCAGCAGCCTGGTGGGGGGCTCCTACAATGAGCAGTTCTTC.

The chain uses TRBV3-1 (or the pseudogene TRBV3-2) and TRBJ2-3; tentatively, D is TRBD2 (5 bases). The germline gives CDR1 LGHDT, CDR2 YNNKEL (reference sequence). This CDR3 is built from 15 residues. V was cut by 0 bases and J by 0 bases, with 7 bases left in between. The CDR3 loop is CASSQEWTSTDTQYF. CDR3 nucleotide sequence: TGTGCCAGCAGCCAAGAATGGACTAGCACAGATACGCAGTATTTT.

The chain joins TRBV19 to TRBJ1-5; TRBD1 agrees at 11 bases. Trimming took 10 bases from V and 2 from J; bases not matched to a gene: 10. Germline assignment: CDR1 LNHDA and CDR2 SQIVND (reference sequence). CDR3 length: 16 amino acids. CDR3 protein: CATSRDRGARNQPQHF. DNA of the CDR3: TGTGCCACCTCAAGGGACAGGGGGGCTCGCAATCAGCCCCAGCATTTT.

The CDR3 sequence is CASSLSGAGANTQYF. The CDR3 DNA reads TGCGCCAGCAGCCTCTCAGGGGCGGGGGCAAATACGCAGTATTTT. The chain combines TRBV5-1 with TRBJ2-3, with D perhaps TRBD2 (7 bases). Trimming pared 4 bases from V and 7 bases from J, leaving 19 bases between. The CDR3 covers 15 residues. The germline CDR1 and CDR2 sequences are SGHRS and YFSETQ.

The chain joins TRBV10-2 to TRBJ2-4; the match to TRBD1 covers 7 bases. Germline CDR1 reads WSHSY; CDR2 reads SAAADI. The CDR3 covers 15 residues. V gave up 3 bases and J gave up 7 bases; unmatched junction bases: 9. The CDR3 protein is CASSEPTGVWNIQYF. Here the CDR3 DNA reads TGCGCCAGCAGTGAACCAACAGGGGTCTGGAACATTCAGTACTTC.

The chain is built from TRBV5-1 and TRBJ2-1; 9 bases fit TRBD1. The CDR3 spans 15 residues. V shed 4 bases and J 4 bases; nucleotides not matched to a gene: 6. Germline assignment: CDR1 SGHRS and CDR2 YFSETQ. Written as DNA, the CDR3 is TGCGCCAGCAGCCCTGGGACAGGGACTTACAATGAGCAGTTCTTC. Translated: CASSPGTGTYNEQFF.

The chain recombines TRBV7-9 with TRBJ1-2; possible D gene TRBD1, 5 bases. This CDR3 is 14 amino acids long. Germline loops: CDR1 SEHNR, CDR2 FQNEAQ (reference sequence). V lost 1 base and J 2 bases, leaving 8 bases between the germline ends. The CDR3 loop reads CASSLGPGNYGYTF. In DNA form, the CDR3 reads TGTGCCAGCAGCTTAGGACCAGGGAACTATGGCTACACCTTC.

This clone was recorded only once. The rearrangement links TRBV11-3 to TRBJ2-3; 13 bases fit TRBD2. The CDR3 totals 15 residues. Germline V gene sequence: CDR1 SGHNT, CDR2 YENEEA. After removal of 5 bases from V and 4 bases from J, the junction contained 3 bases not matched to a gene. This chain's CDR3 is CASSPTSGGADTQYF. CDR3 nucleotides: TGTGCCAGCAGCCCCACTAGCGGGGGGGCAGATACGCAGTATTTT.

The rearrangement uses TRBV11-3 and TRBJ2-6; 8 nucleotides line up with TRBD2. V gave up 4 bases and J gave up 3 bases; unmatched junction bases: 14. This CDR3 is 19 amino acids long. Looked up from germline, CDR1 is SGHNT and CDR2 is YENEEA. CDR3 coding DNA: TGTGCCAGCAGCTACTCGGGGGGGCTAGCTGGTCGTGGGGCCAACGTCCTGACTTTC. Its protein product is CASSYSGGLAGRGANVLTF.